Included here is one TCR beta chain sequence, with context. Its cognate antigen is unknown. The data are from a study of shared clonotypes between healthy human individuals. Regarding the study as a whole: Clonotypes not shared had lower generation probabilities than those common to all four donors.

Germline CDR1 and CDR2: SGHAT and FQDESV (reference sequence). The CDR3 is 14 amino acids. V was pared by 4 bases and J by 3 bases, with 12 bases between. Naive-designated CD8 cells lacked CD45RO, were positively enriched for CCR7, and omitted terminally differentiated effector memory CD45RA+ cells. Clones were read by immunoSEQ multiplex PCR, and TCRdb kept only the in-frame ones, dropping some. The data contain 1.5 million to 2.5 million clones, just under 95% of them singletons. V usage is TRBV11-1 and J usage is TRBJ2-5, with a weak D call TRBD2 (5 bases). The clonotype was recovered from a man aged 18 to 30 in good health. Sequences were obtained from naive CD8+ T cells sorted from blood. CDR3 region: CASSSLEGEETQYF. CDR3 sequence (DNA): TGTGCCAGCAGCTCCCTCGAGGGAGAAGAGACCCAGTACTTC.